The text below deals with one T cell receptor (beta chain). What antigen it recognizes has not been identified. No base quality information exists; no much larger clone differs at one position. TCR beta CDR3 regions were amplified from RNA transcripts for repertoire sequencing. The first round was an RT-PCR using HTBI primers with the Qiagen OneStep RT-PCR kit, and this first round was followed by a second-round multiplex PCR, then size selection and purification. The libraries underwent paired-end sequencing with 100 bp reads on an Illumina HiSeq2000. Per the source publication's procedure: Reads were processed with SOAPnuke, discarding reads with adapters, uncalled bases, mean Phred below 15, or no exact constant-primer or identifier match. COPE v1.2.5 was used to merge the high-quality paired reads. Clonotypes were defined as unique nucleotide sequences and were aligned to IMGT TRB V, D and J references using MiTCR v1.1. Analysis was restricted to V-J combinations with a frequency above 0.0001, which covered 98% to 99.2% of repertoires. For each V-J combination, a TCR clonal expansion and chaos score was defined as the ratio of F50 clonal expansion to chaos observed in the TCRdist matrix. Welch's t-statistics and random forest were used to reduce the features to 10 to 15 V-J combinations, which were then used as input to a naive Bayes classifier. The Morisita-Horn index was used to measure how similar the thyroid and blood repertoires were. TCRdb took the public reads, trimmed them with fastp at Q25, ran MiXCR for clone calling and kept in-frame beta chains. Rows merge per CDR3 protein into single entries with the most common DNA and genes. V and J calls and clone size were set by TCRdb, not the authors. The sample table contains about 390,000 distinct CDR3 sequences; only one count was recorded for just over 15% of them. Of the sample, 7% is held by the ten largest clones.

The CDR3, from cysteine to phenylalanine, totals 13 residues. Only the CDR3 portion is preserved as DNA: 39 bases, with reading frame beginning at the first base. Trimming removed 6 bases from V and 7 bases from J, leaving 13 bases between the germline ends. The data stem from a study of Graves' ophthalmopathy and Graves' hyperthyroidism (dated by TCRdb to between 2017 and 2018). Study-level background: Peripheral blood was collected at initial diagnosis, prior to any treatment. The study used signatures of the TCR beta repertoire to tell Graves' ophthalmopathy apart from Graves' hyperthyroidism and to predict which patients would progress to ophthalmopathy. In total, 135 blood samples were TCR-sequenced: some 43 ophthalmopathy, 75 hyperthyroidism and 17 hyperthyroidism-to-ophthalmopathy patients. To explore V-J signatures distinguishing ophthalmopathy from hyperthyroidism, a discovery set of around 97 patients (43 ophthalmopathy, around 55 stable hyperthyroidism) was enrolled. An independent validation cohort comprised 18 hyperthyroidism patients and 15 to 17 patients who later progressed from hyperthyroidism to ophthalmopathy. In about six hyperthyroidism patients, the T-cell repertoire of thyroid tissue was compared with the T-cell repertoire of blood. Once sampling was done, hyperthyroidism patients were given methimazole at a starting dose of 30 mg daily, while ophthalmopathy patients were given high-dose intravenous methylprednisolone. The roughly 91 discovery patients were randomly split 7:3 into training and test sets. Overall results and qualifications from the work: Most expanded thyroid clonotypes with a frequency above 0.001 also appeared in blood, which suggests that blood repertoires may reflect the immune response in the thyroid. The 13-signature model separated ophthalmopathy from stable hyperthyroidism with roughly 90% sensitivity and about 84% specificity in cross-validation, and 80%/75% in the test set. In validation, the model predicted ophthalmopathy progression with 70.59% sensitivity and 72.22% specificity; fewer than 15 predicted patients were CT-confirmed with GO in a median of around 6 months. No statistical method was used to predetermine the sample size, and group allocation was not hidden from the investigators.

Hyperthyroidism was defined as stable when no progression to ophthalmopathy occurred within 18 months of follow-up. Patients with hyperthyroidism were aged 18 to 65 years, had been newly diagnosed, and had a disease duration of less than 2 months. Anyone with other autoimmune diseases, uncontrolled infections, pregnancy or lactation was excluded from the study. Clinical symptoms, serum thyroxine, TRAb, thyroid ultrasound and orbital computed tomography formed the basis of the diagnosis. Using Ficoll-Paque density gradient centrifugation, PBMCs were isolated from 10 ml of fresh peripheral blood. Total RNA was extracted with Trizol reagent and quality-checked on an Agilent 2100 Bioanalyzer.

The specimen sequenced was peripheral blood. The chain uses TRBV12-3 or TRBV12-4 and TRBJ1-5; the best D guess is TRBD1, with 5 bases matching. The receptor's source is a woman between 18 and 29 years old with stable Graves' hyperthyroidism. Donor details come from another sample of the same person, matched by shared clones. Here is the DNA: TGTGCCAGCAGCCGGGACCCCGTACAGCCCCAGCATTTT. Its product reads: CASSRDPVQPQHF.